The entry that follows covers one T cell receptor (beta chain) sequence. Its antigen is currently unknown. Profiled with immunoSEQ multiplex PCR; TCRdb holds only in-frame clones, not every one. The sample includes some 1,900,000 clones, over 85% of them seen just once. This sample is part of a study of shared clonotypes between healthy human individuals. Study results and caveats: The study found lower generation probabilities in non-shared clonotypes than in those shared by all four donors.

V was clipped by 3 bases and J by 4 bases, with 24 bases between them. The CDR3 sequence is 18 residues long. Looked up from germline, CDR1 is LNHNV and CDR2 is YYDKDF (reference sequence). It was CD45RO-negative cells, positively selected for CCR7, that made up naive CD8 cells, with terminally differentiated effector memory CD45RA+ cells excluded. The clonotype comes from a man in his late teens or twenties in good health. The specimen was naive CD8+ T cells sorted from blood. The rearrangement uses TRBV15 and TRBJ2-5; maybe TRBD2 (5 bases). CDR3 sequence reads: CATSSPPFGSEFIETQYF. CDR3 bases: TGTGCCACCAGCAGTCCCCCTTTTGGGAGTGAGTTTATAGAGACCCAGTACTTC. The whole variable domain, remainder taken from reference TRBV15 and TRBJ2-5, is DAMVIQNPRYQVTQFGKPVTLSCSQTLNHNVMYWYQQKSSQAPKLLFHYYDKDFNNEADTPDNFQSRRPNTSFCFLDIRSPGLGDTAMYLCATSSPPFGSEFIETQYFGPGTRLLVL.